This T cell receptor (beta chain) was retrieved from a study of regulatory T cells in long-lasting Graves disease. On the study more broadly: Antithyroid drugs had been given to newly diagnosed Graves' patients for under 3 months.

Trimming took 0 bases from V and 10 from J, leaving 14 bases between them. The CDR3 extends over 15 amino acids. The germline V gene has CDR1 SGHRS and CDR2 YFSETQ. This clonotype appeared many times. Its antigen is undetermined. Study-wide results and limits: Less diverse TCR repertoires were seen in persistent Graves' patients than in newly diagnosed ones.

Time point described: newly diagnosed GD, antithyroid drugs for less than 3 months. PBMC-extracted RNA yielded the TCR library. Both iRepertoire HTBI primers and Arm-PCR of CDR3 regions were used to build the TCR beta libraries. MiXCR, run by TCRdb on the multiplex PCR reads, gives a single entry per CDR3 protein. The repertoire holds 250,000 or so distinct CDR3 sequences, 20% to 25% seen once, with roughly 14% in the top ten. The chain links TRBV5-1 to TRBJ1-6; TRBD1 might be the D (5 bases). The sample was peripheral blood mononuclear cells (PBMCs), taken at new diagnosis, from a patient treated with antithyroid drugs. The sequence was collected from a female donor with Graves disease. In nucleotides, the CDR3 is TGCGCCAGCAGCTTGGAACAGGCCGGGCGCTCACCCCTCCACTTT. It codes for CASSLEQAGRSPLHF.